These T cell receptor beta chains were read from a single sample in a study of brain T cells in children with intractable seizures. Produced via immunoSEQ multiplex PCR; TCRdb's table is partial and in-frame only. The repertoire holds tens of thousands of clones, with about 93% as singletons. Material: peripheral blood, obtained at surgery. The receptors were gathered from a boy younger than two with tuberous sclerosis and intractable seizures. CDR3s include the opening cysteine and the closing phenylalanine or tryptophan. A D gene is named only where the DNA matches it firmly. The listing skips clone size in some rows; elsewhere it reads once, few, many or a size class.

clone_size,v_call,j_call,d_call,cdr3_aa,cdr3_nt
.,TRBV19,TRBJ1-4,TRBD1,CASSRQGDAATNEKLFF,TGTGCCAGTAGTAGACAGGGGGATGCTGCAACTAATGAAAAACTGTTTTTT
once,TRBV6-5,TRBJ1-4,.,CASRQGGEKLFF,TGTGCCAGCAGACAGGGAGGTGAAAAACTGTTTTTT
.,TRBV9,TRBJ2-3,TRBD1,CASSASDRGHTQYF,TGTGCCAGCAGCGCATCCGACAGGGGTCATACGCAGTATTTT
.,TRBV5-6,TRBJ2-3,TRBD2,CASSLEYGLAGGGTQYF,TGTGCCAGCAGCTTAGAATATGGCCTAGCGGGAGGCGGTACGCAGTATTTT
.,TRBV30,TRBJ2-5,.,CAWSVGETQYF,TGTGCCTGGAGTGTGGGGGAGACCCAGTACTTC
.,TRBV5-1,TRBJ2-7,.,CASSLGGLTYEQYF,TGCGCCAGCAGCTTGGGGGGCCTAACTTACGAGCAGTACTTC
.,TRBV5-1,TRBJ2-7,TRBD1,CASSFQGANEQYF,TGCGCCAGCAGCTTCCAGGGGGCTAACGAGCAGTACTTC
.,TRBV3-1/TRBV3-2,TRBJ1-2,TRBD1,CASSLRSGTGVNYGYTF,TGTGCCAGCAGCCTGCGCTCTGGGACAGGGGTAAACTATGGCTACACCTTC
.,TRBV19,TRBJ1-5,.,CASSILSVGNQPQHF,TGTGCCAGTAGTATACTTTCGGTGGGCAATCAGCCCCAGCATTTT
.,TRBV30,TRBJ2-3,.,CAWSPTDTQYF,TGTGCCTGGAGCCCCACAGATACGCAGTATTTT
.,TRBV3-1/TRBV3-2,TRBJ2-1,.,CASRFNWGDNEQFF,TGTGCCAGCAGGTTTAATTGGGGGGACAATGAGCAGTTCTTC
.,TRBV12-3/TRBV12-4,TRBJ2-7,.,CASSEAYEQYF,TGTGCCAGCAGTGAGGCCTACGAGCAGTACTTC
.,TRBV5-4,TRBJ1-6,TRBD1,CASSSTTGVGSPLHF,TGTGCCAGCAGCTCTACTACAGGGGTGGGTTCACCCCTCCACTTT
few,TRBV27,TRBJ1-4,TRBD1,CASRTGGANEKLFF,TGTGCCAGCAGAACAGGGGGGGCTAATGAAAAACTGTTTTTT
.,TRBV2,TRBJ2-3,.,CARDGTDTQYF,TGTGCCAGAGACGGCACAGATACGCAGTATTTT
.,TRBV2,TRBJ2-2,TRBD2,CASTPGTSGGASGELFF,TGTGCCAGCACTCCCGGGACTAGCGGGGGGGCATCCGGGGAGCTGTTTTTT
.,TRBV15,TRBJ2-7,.,CATSRDRSSYEQYF,TGTGCCACCAGCAGAGATCGCAGCTCCTACGAGCAGTACTTC
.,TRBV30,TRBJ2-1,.,CAWSVAAWGNEQFF,TGTGCCTGGAGTGTCGCTGCCTGGGGCAATGAGCAGTTCTTC
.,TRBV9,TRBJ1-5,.,CASSRWDPKLVQPQHF,TGTGCCAGCAGTCGCTGGGACCCCAAGTTAGTTCAGCCCCAGCATTTT
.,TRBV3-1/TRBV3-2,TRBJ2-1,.,CASSQDLVLSSYNEQFF,TGTGCCAGCAGCCAAGATCTCGTCCTCAGCTCCTACAATGAGCAGTTCTTC
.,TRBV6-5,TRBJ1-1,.,CASFGSQTEAFF,TGTGCCAGCTTTGGATCTCAGACAGAAGCTTTCTTT
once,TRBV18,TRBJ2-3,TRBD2,CASSPTKRTSGCTDTQYF,TGTGCCAGCTCGCCGACCAAAAGGACTAGCGGGTGCACAGATACGCAGTATTTT
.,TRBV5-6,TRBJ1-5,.,CASSSRPNQPQHF,TGTGCCAGCAGCTCCCGACCGAATCAGCCCCAGCATTTT
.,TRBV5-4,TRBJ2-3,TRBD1,CASSASGTGATDTQYF,TGTGCCAGCAGCGCATCCGGGACAGGGGCCACAGATACGCAGTATTTT
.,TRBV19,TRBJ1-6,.,CASRSGSSYNSPLHF,TGTGCCAGTAGATCAGGCAGCTCCTATAATTCACCCCTCCACTTT
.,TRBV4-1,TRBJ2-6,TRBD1,CASSQKGAQVTGANVLTF,TGCGCCAGCAGCCAAAAGGGGGCACAGGTTACTGGGGCCAACGTCCTGACTTTC
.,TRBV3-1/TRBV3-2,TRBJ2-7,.,CASSHHLNYEQYF,TGTGCCAGCAGCCACCACTTAAACTACGAGCAGTACTTC
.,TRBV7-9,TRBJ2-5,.,CASSLGAGDLRETQYF,TGTGCCAGCAGCTTAGGGGCCGGGGACCTAAGGGAGACCCAGTACTTC
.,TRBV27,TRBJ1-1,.,CASSLFGGATEAFF,TGTGCCAGCTCTCTTTTCGGGGGGGCCACTGAAGCTTTCTTT
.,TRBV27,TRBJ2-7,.,CASSLQGWRAYEQYF,TGTGCCAGCAGTTTACAGGGCTGGAGAGCCTACGAGCAGTACTTC
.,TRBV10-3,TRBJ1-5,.,CAISEEGLGNQPQHF,TGTGCCATCTCAGAAGAAGGGTTGGGCAATCAGCCCCAGCATTTT
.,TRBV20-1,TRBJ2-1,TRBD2,CSASLAGALLYNEQFF,TGCAGTGCTAGTCTAGCGGGAGCTCTATTGTACAATGAGCAGTTCTTC
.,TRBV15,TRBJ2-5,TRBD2,CATSRAGRLAGVETQYF,TGTGCCACCAGCCGGGCGGGGCGACTAGCGGGGGTAGAGACCCAGTACTTC